Listed below are T cell receptor beta chains from one sample, sequenced in a study of OX40 agonist ivuxolimab in advanced cancers. The assay was immunoSEQ multiplex PCR, and TCRdb's table has in-frame clones only and misses some. This table holds about 91,000 clones, approximately 81% found once. The sequencing here drew on CD4+ or CD8+ T cells sorted from blood, taken in a trial of the OX40 agonist ivuxolimab. The origin of the receptors is an adult with an advanced solid tumor such as melanoma, head and neck, liver or kidney cancer. CDR3s include the opening cysteine and the closing phenylalanine or tryptophan. The D gene is left open where the match is weak. Clone size, where shown, is once, few, many, or a class for clones that have expanded.

TRBV5-1	TRBD2	-	TRBJ2-3	TGCGCCAGCAGCTTGGCCCTAGCGGGGGTCGCAGATACGCAGTATTTT	CASSLALAGVADTQYF
TRBV18	-	-	TRBJ2-1	TGTGCCAGCTCAGTAGGACAGCTCAACAATGAGCAGTTCTTC	CASSVGQLNNEQFF
TRBV6-6	TRBD1	-	TRBJ1-3	TGTGCCAGCCTTGACAGGGAGGCTGGAAACACCATATATTTT	CASLDREAGNTIYF
TRBV5-1	-	-	TRBJ1-6	TGCGCCAGCAGCCCCCAAGCGGGACCGGCGGCGACTTCACCCCTCCACTTT	CASSPQAGPAATSPLHF
TRBV11-2	-	-	TRBJ2-3	TGTGCCAGCAGCACAGGACAGTACACAGATACGCAGTATTTT	CASSTGQYTDTQYF
TRBV19	-	-	TRBJ1-3	TGTGCCAGTAGTATGCGCGGGGCTTCTGGAAACACCATATATTTT	CASSMRGASGNTIYF
TRBV28	-	-	TRBJ1-1	TGTGCCAGCAGTTTACGGGGGGAAGCTTTCTTT	CASSLRGEAFF
TRBV9	TRBD1	once	TRBJ1-4	TGTGCCAGCAGCGCGCCCCCGGGACAGGGGGGTGAAAAACTGTTTTTT	CASSAPPGQGGEKLFF
TRBV28	-	-	TRBJ2-5	TGTGCCAGCAGTTTACGCACTCACGGGGGAGAGACCCAGTACTTC	CASSLRTHGGETQYF
TRBV6-5	TRBD1	-	TRBJ2-1	TGTGCCAGCAGTTACCCCCCGGGGACAGGGGCTCCATTGTTCTTC	CASSYPPGTGAPLFF
TRBV28	-	-	TRBJ1-3	TGTGCCAGCAGAACCGCCACCTCTGGAAACACCATATATTTT	CASRTATSGNTIYF
TRBV30	-	-	TRBJ1-5	TGTGCCTGGAGTAGGTCAGCGGGCAATCAGCCCCAGCATTTT	CAWSRSAGNQPQHF
TRBV7-3	TRBD1	-	TRBJ2-1	TGTGCCAGCAGCACCCGACAGGGAAGTGTCGATGAGCAGTTCTTC	CASSTRQGSVDEQFF
TRBV11-2	TRBD1	-	TRBJ2-4	TGTGCCAGCAGCCTTACCACAGGGACAGGTCGATACTTC	CASSLTTGTGRYF
TRBV7-2	TRBD1	medium-sized	TRBJ1-1	TGTGCCAGCAGCTCACAGGGGGTGGGAAACACTGAAGCTTTCTTT	CASSSQGVGNTEAFF
TRBV18	-	-	TRBJ2-1	TGTGCCAGCTCGAACTATTTTCGTTCGGTATCAGGTGAGCAGTTCTTC	CASSNYFRSVSGEQFF
TRBV6-1	-	-	TRBJ2-1	TGTGCCAGCACCCAATCCCACGGATACAATGAGCAGTTCTTC	CASTQSHGYNEQFF
TRBV5-1	-	-	TRBJ2-7	TGCGCCAGCTCTATCAGGGCGGGGGCCACCTACGAGCAGTACTTC	CASSIRAGATYEQYF
TRBV19	-	once	TRBJ2-7	TGTGCCAGTAGTGAAGTCGGCTCCTACGAGCAGTACTTC	CASSEVGSYEQYF
TRBV5-1	-	-	TRBJ1-6	TGCGCCAGCAGCTTGAGCCTTAATAATTCACCCCTCCACTTT	CASSLSLNNSPLHF
TRBV18	-	-	TRBJ2-3	TGTGCCAGCTCACCACCGCTGAAGGGCACAGATACGCAGTATTTT	CASSPPLKGTDTQYF